This T cell receptor beta chain is drawn from a study of a mutant IDH1 vaccine in newly diagnosed glioma. About the study: Treated patients showed a male proportion of roughly 60%, a female proportion of 37.5%, and a mean age of roughly 40 years. Previous care, which was radiotherapy, temozolomide, or both, most often involved both.

This table comes from immunoSEQ multiplex PCR, and its TCRdb copy is limited to in-frame clones, with some not included. The sample lists over 75,000 clones, approximately 90% occurring once. Described time point: baseline, week 1 (first vaccination visit). This sample's treatment: pre-vaccination baseline after standard-of-care therapy. The CDR3 extends over 16 amino acids. Germline values: CDR1 KGHSH, CDR2 LQKENI. V is TRBV18 and J is TRBJ2-5; tentative D call: TRBD2 (6 bases). TRBJ2-7 matches the DNA end more closely, so the J call is doubtful. The sequencing used PBMCs, collected from a glioma patient treated with radiotherapy, temozolomide or both. The clonotype originates from a woman aged 45 to 65 with glioma. CDR3 DNA sequence: TGTGCCAGCTCACCACCGGGCGCACTAGCCGCCTACGAGCAGTACTTC. Protein product: CASSPPGALAAYEQYF.